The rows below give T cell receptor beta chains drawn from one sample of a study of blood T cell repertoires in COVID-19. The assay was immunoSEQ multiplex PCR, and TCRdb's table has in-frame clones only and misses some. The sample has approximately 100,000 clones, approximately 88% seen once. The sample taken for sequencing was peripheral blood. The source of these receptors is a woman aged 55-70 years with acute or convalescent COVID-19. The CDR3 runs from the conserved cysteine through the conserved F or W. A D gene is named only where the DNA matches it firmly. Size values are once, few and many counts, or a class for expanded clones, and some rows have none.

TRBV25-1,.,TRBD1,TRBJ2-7,CASSVGTGSYHEQYF,TGTGCCAGCAGTGTCGGGACAGGGTCTTACCACGAGCAGTACTTC
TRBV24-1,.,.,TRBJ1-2,CATSDPGGTDGYTF,TGTGCCACCAGTGACCCCGGGGGTACGGATGGCTACACCTTC
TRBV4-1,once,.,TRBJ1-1,CASSQLLMRNTEAFF,TGCGCCAGCAGCCAACTTTTAATGAGGAACACTGAAGCTTTCTTT
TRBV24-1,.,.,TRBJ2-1,CATSDWSGSYNEQFF,TGTGCCACCAGTGATTGGTCCGGGAGCTACAATGAGCAGTTCTTC
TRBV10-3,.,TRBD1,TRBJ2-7,CAIRVQGAGDEQYF,TGTGCCATCAGGGTACAGGGGGCGGGGGACGAGCAGTACTTC
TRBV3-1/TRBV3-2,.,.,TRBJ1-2,CASSQDWQGSTGGYTF,TGTGCCAGCAGCCAAGATTGGCAGGGGAGTACTGGTGGCTACACCTTC
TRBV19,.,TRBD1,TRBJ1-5,CASSPDRAREDQPQHF,TGTGCCAGTAGCCCGGACAGGGCCAGGGAGGATCAGCCCCAGCATTTT
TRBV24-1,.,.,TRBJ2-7,CATSDPYSVEQYF,TGTGCCACCAGTGATCCGTATAGCGTCGAGCAGTACTTC
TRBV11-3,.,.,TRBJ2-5,CASSSEGVETQYF,TGTGCCAGCAGCTCCGAGGGGGTTGAGACCCAGTACTTC
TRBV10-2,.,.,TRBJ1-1,CASSDTVLTEAFF,TGCGCCAGCAGTGATACAGTACTCACTGAAGCTTTCTTT
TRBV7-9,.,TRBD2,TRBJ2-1,CASSFSRRGNEQFF,TGTGCCAGCAGCTTCTCGCGGCGGGGGAATGAGCAGTTCTTC
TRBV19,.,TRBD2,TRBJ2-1,CASTGTSLIGNEQFF,TGTGCCAGTACCGGGACTAGCCTCATTGGAAATGAGCAGTTCTTC
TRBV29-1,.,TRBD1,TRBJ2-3,CSADRGQLDTQYF,TGCAGCGCGGACAGGGGGCAACTAGATACGCAGTATTTT
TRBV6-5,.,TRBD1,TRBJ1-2,CASSPQGGYGYTF,TGTGCCAGCAGCCCCCAGGGGGGATATGGCTACACCTTC
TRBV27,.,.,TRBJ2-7,CASSLSKVLTGEQYF,TGTGCCAGCAGTTTATCGAAGGTACTAACGGGCGAGCAGTACTTC
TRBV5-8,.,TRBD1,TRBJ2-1,CASSWDRRYSFF,TGTGCCAGCAGCTGGGACAGGAGGTACTCGTTCTTC
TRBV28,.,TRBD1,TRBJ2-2,CASTKTGGNTGELFF,TGTGCCAGCACCAAGACAGGGGGGAACACCGGGGAGCTGTTTTTT
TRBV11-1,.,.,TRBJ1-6,CASSLYPGNSPLHF,TGTGCCAGCAGCTTATACCCCGGGAATTCACCCCTCCACTTT
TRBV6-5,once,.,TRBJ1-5,CASSRNSNQPQHF,TGTGCCAGCAGCCGGAACAGTAATCAGCCCCAGCATTTT
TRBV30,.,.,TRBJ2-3,CAWSEQGSFTDTQYF,TGTGCCTGGAGTGAACAGGGAAGTTTTACAGATACGCAGTATTTT
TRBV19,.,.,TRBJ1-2,CASSIGGNYGYTF,TGTGCCAGTAGTATCGGGGGTAACTATGGCTACACCTTC
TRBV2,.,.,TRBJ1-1,CASRALNTEAFF,TGTGCCAGCAGGGCACTGAACACTGAAGCTTTCTTT
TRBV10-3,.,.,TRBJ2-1,CAITKGDSELDEQFF,TGTGCCATCACTAAGGGGGATTCGGAGCTAGATGAGCAGTTCTTC
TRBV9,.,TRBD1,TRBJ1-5,CASSAGQGSNQPQHF,TGTGCCAGCAGCGCAGGACAGGGAAGCAATCAGCCCCAGCATTTT
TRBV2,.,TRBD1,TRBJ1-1,CASKYGTGPSTEAFF,TGTGCCAGCAAATACGGGACAGGGCCCTCCACTGAAGCTTTCTTT
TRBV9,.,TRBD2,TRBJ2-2,CASSVGGSGRLTGELFF,TGTGCCAGCAGCGTAGGAGGTAGCGGGAGGCTAACCGGGGAGCTGTTTTTT
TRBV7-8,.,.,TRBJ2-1,CASSLWAGGQDEQFF,TGTGCCAGCAGCTTATGGGCGGGAGGACAGGATGAGCAGTTCTTC
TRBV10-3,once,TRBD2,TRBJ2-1,CAISDRLADNEQFF,TGTGCCATCAGTGATCGTCTAGCGGACAATGAGCAGTTCTTC
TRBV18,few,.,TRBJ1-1,CASSQGLNTEAFF,TGTGCCAGCTCTCAGGGACTTAACACTGAAGCTTTCTTT
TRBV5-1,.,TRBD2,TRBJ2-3,CASSLLGTGTTPDRRDTQYF,TGCGCCAGCAGCTTGCTTGGGACTGGGACTACCCCCGACCGGAGGGATACGCAGTATTTT
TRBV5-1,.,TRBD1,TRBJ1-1,CASSPYGTVEAFF,TGCGCCAGCAGCCCCTACGGGACAGTTGAAGCTTTCTTT
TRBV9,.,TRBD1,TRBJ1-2,CASSVDLEGAPRGYTF,TGTGCCAGCAGCGTAGACTTGGAGGGGGCGCCGAGAGGCTACACCTTC